This T cell receptor (beta chain) originates from a study of T cells in localized non-small cell lung cancer. Study results and limitations: Those with higher blood T cell density had longer overall survival.

The repertoire was sequenced with immunoSEQ multiplex PCR; TCRdb's copy has only in-frame clones and lacks some. The repertoire holds around 2,400 clones, with 20% to 30% as singletons. This clone showed up just a few times. The antigen is undetermined. The sample in question was lung tumor tissue, obtained before any cancer treatment. This TCR was sampled from a man aged 40-75 years with stage III lung adenocarcinoma.

The CDR3 DNA reads TGTGCCAGCCGAGGGACAGGACTGCTTAGCAATCAGCCCCAGCATTTT. Amino acids: CASRGTGLLSNQPQHF. The rearrangement uses TRBV9 and TRBJ1-5, with 8 bases aligning to TRBD1. V lost 7 bases and J lost 0; bases outside the gene matches: 9. Germline loops: CDR1 SGDLS, CDR2 YYNGEE. This CDR3 contains 16 residues.